This T cell receptor (beta chain) was retrieved from a study of T-cell memory formation after mild COVID-19. Study context: Among the donors, TCR clusters were largely specific to each donor.

A few counts support this clonotype. What it binds is unknown. Study-wide points: Among contracting clones, CD4+ were mainly CM/EM and CD8+ enriched in EMRA. A second wave expanding day 15 to 37 was CD4+-biased; contracting clones were balanced.

Germline V gene data show CDR1 as SGDLS and CDR2 as YYNGEE. Trimming shortened V by 3 bases and J by 4 bases, and 16 bases separated the two germline ends. This CDR3 contains 15 residues. TCRalpha and TCRbeta libraries used 5'RACE with constant-segment primers and UMIs. Using its own MiXCR run on the 5' RACE reads, TCRdb lists one record per CDR3 protein. The profile covers a few hundred thousand distinct CDR3 sequences, with approximately 29% appearing a single time and about 14% taken by the ten largest. This sequence joins TRBV9 and TRBJ1-2; no definite D call. The clonotype originates from an adult woman who had mild COVID-19 (a few samples of this study predate the infection). Cell type and time point are not known. Sequencing was done on a sample of PBMCs or a T cell subset sorted from them (not recorded which). CDR3 coding DNA: TGTGCCAGCAGCGCGAATGAGGTACTCACCTATGGCTACACCTTC. Its protein product is CASSANEVLTYGYTF.